This T cell receptor (beta chain) came from a study of read filtering for tumor transcriptome and immune sequencing. This library used around 0.4 ug RNA and molecular barcoded adaptors spanning alpha/delta and beta/gamma chains. TCRdb used MiXCR to reprocess the reads, holding one entry per CDR3 protein. Of 35,000 to 50,000 distinct CDR3 sequences in the sample, roughly a fifth are singletons; the top ten hold around two fifths. This clonotype was seen repeatedly, ten times or more. Specimen: a population of CD138-negative cells sorted from bone marrow. This sequence was found in a donor at least 40 years old with multiple myeloma.

The chain's CDR3 is CASSRPAYNEQFF. CDR3 coding DNA: TGTGCCAGCAGTCGGCCAGCCTACAATGAGCAGTTCTTC. The genes are TRBV28 and TRBJ2-1; D call uncertain. V was clipped by 5 bases and J by 2 bases, with 7 bases between them. Germline values: CDR1 MDHEN, CDR2 SYDVKM. The CDR3 has 13 residues.